This T cell receptor (beta chain) stems from a study of CD8+CD57+ T cells in acquired aplastic anemia. The ends were cut back, 0 bases at V and 4 bases at J, with 18 bases in the middle. Germline V CDR1 and CDR2: MRHNA, SNTAGT. The CDR3 extends over 17 amino acids. Genomic DNA constituted the template upon which TCR beta VDJ and CDR3 profiling was performed. In TCRdb, the reads were re-called with MiXCR into one record per CDR3 protein. This sample has 210,000 or so distinct CDR3 sequences, with roughly 53% found just once. Individuals selected for sequencing had exhibited CD8+CD57+ cell expansion on flow cytometry.

This clonotype was obtained from a human donor with aplastic anemia. The material sequenced was sorted CD4+, CD8+, or CD8+CD57+ T cells (not recorded which) from PBMCs. The chain couples TRBV6-4 to TRBJ1-2; D remains unclear. CDR3 sequence: CASSDSSYPGKCYGYTF. CDR3 coding DNA: TGTGCCAGCAGTGACTCATCATATCCAGGTAAGTGCTATGGCTACACCTTC.